This TCR beta chain was recovered during a study of CD8 T cells in Susac syndrome. The wider study: Sequencing included Susac syndrome patients, 5 or 6 of them with active disease and eight in remission. Patients with Susac syndrome were therapy-naive, on corticosteroids, or on intravenous immunoglobulin alone at the time that blood was drawn. Points from the study as a whole: There were approximately 15 Susac-specific public clones in total CD8+ repertoires and about 5 in CD8+ TEMRA repertoires.

The RNA input was roughly 0.45 to 1 ug, and it was reverse transcribed with random hexamers. One entry per CDR3 protein, called by TCRdb with MiXCR from the immunoSEQ multiplex PCR reads. The sample lists tens of thousands of distinct CDR3 sequences; about 95% were seen once. In regard to this clonotype: Antigen unknown.

The CD8+ and CD4+ T cells were negatively isolated, with the TEMRA cells enriched by FACS. The CDR3 sequence is 13 residues long. V was clipped by 11 bases and J by 4 bases, with 14 bases between them. CDR1 is MDHEN and CDR2 is SYDVKM in the germline V gene. The chain uses TRBV28 and TRBJ2-2; D remains ambiguous. The sequencing sample was made of CD8+ T cells from PBMCs. The sequence was collected from a human donor with Susac syndrome. The CDR3: CAGKKELTGELFF. DNA of the CDR3: TGTGCCGGAAAGAAAGAGCTCACCGGGGAGCTGTTTTTT.